The 8 T cell receptor beta chains in this list originate from one sample, sequenced in a study of T cells after yellow fever vaccination. TCRdb re-called the 5' RACE reads through MiXCR, storing one row per CDR3 protein. The sample yields under 600,000 distinct CDR3 sequences, 21% seen once. Sequencing used PBMCs, obtained roughly 20 days after the first yellow fever vaccination. The receptors originated from a young man who received the YFV17D yellow fever vaccine.

The chain combines TRBV7-9 with TRBJ2-5; D is tentatively TRBD1 or TRBD2 (5 bases each). V lost 5 bases, J lost 5 bases, and 15 bases lay in between. Germline V lookup: CDR1 SEHNR, CDR2 FQNEAQ (reference sequence). The length of the CDR3 is 14 residues. CDR3 nucleotides: TGTGCCAGCAGCGAAGTTGGGGGAGAGGAGACCCAGTACTTC. Protein: CASSEVGGEETQYF.

J is TRBJ1-1 and V is TRBV7-9; a weak D match, TRBD1 (6 bases). Germline CDR1 is SEHNR and CDR2 is FQNEAQ (reference sequence). V dropped 2 bases and J dropped 2 bases, with 12 bases sitting between them. The CDR3 is 15 amino acids. The CDR3 loop is CASSLNRDINTEAFF. CDR3 nucleotides: TGTGCCAGCAGCTTAAACCGGGACATCAACACTGAAGCTTTCTTT.

This clonotype was seen more than once but under ten times. This sequence joins TRBV4-3 and TRBJ1-5, with D possibly being TRBD1 (5 bases). Deletions cut 3 bases from V and 5 bases from J, with 14 bases between. The CDR3 has 15 amino acids. Germline assignment: CDR1 LGHNA and CDR2 YSLEER. The DNA for the CDR3 is TGCGCCAGCAGCCAGATCAGGGTTCGAGATCAGCCCCAGCATTTT. Protein product: CASSQIRVRDQPQHF.

This clonotype showed up just a few times. CDR3 sequence: CASSPWEETQYF. The DNA for the CDR3 is TGTGCCAGCTCACCGTGGGAAGAGACCCAGTACTTC. The chain links TRBV18 to TRBJ2-5; D not resolved. The CDR3 covers 12 residues. The germline V gene encodes CDR1 KGHSH and CDR2 LQKENI. Trimming left V 3 bases short and J 3 bases short, with 5 bases between.

This clonotype was found a few times. The chain uses TRBV10-3 and TRBJ1-2; D might be TRBD1 (5 bases). CDR3 size: 13 residues. Germline-derived CDR1 and CDR2 are ENHRY and SYGVKD. V lost 7 bases and J lost 7, with 16 bases in between. CDR3 in amino acids: CAITGGGIGGYTF. In DNA, the CDR3 is TGTGCCATCACCGGCGGGGGGATTGGTGGCTACACCTTC.

The table lists this clonotype with a few counts. The V call is TRBV11-2, the J call TRBJ2-3, with unresolved D. The CDR3 length is 18 residues. The V and J ends lost 7 bases and 2 bases respectively, with 25 bases between them. Germline V gene lookup returns CDR1 SGHAT and CDR2 FQNNGV. This CDR3 is CASTQRFYVSGFTDTQYF. The DNA for the CDR3 is TGTGCCAGCACCCAAAGGTTTTACGTAAGTGGGTTCACAGATACGCAGTATTTT.

The J gene is TRBJ1-1, the V gene TRBV5-1, with D possibly being TRBD1 (6 bases). V lost 1 base and J 1 base, leaving 8 bases between the germline ends. The CDR3 is 14 residues long. CDR1 is SGHRS and CDR2 is YFSETQ in the germline V gene. The CDR3 region is CASSLFRGNTEAFF. The CDR3 bases are TGCGCCAGCAGCTTGTTCAGGGGGAACACTGAAGCTTTCTTT.

The CDR3 nucleotides read TGTGCCAGCAGCTTAGGTCACAGTGCGAACACCGGGGAGCTGTTTTTT. Protein sequence: CASSLGHSANTGELFF. This chain connects TRBV7-6 to TRBJ2-2, with unresolved D. The length of the CDR3 is 16 residues. The germline V and J ends were trimmed by 1 base and 0 bases, with 9 bases remaining between them. The germline V gene has CDR1 SGHVS and CDR2 FNYEAQ.